Listed below are T cell receptor beta chains from one sample, sequenced in a study of T cells in Graves' hyperthyroidism and ophthalmopathy. One entry per CDR3 protein results from TCRdb running MiXCR on the multiplex PCR reads. This repertoire shows 500,000 to 700,000 distinct CDR3 sequences, roughly 17% found once; its top ten account for 18%. Specimen: blood. The receptors come from a woman under 30 with Graves' hyperthyroidism. CDR3s include the opening cysteine and the closing phenylalanine or tryptophan. The D gene is left open where the match is weak. Clone size is not always given. Where it is, it says once, few, many or a class for expanded clones.

D gene	V gene	clone size	J gene	CDR3 protein	CDR3 DNA
TRBD1	TRBV4-1	few	TRBJ1-5	CASSPQGVGQPQHF	TGCGCCAGCAGTCCCCAGGGGGTGGGTCAGCCCCAGCATTTT
NA	TRBV11-3	many	TRBJ2-1	CASSLDGYNEQFF	TGTGCCAGCAGCCTGGACGGCTACAATGAGCAGTTCTTC
TRBD1	TRBV20-1	NA	TRBJ1-1	CSAGDRGDTEAFF	TGCAGTGCTGGGGACAGGGGGGACACTGAAGCTTTCTTT
TRBD1	TRBV20-1	many	TRBJ2-7	CSATKVQGAYEQYF	TGCAGTGCCACCAAAGTGCAGGGGGCCTACGAGCAGTACTTC
NA	TRBV29-1	many	TRBJ2-7	CSVEAGNSYEQYF	TGCAGCGTTGAGGCAGGCAATAGCTACGAGCAGTACTTC
NA	TRBV10-1	NA	TRBJ1-2	CASSEATGRGYTF	TGCGCCAGCAGTGAGGCTACAGGGAGAGGCTACACCTTC
NA	TRBV11-2	many	TRBJ2-7	CASSQPYYEQYF	TGTGCCAGCAGCCAGCCTTACTACGAGCAGTACTTC
NA	TRBV12-3/TRBV12-4	many	TRBJ1-1	CASSFFQLGTEAFF	TGTGCCAGCAGTTTTTTTCAGCTAGGCACTGAAGCTTTCTTT
NA	TRBV19	NA	TRBJ2-1	CASSIQGTSRSYNEQFF	TGTGCCAGTAGTATCCAGGGAACCTCAAGGTCCTACAATGAGCAGTTCTTC
TRBD2	TRBV2	NA	TRBJ2-3	CASTEVGSGSDTQYF	TGTGCCAGCACCGAGGTCGGTAGCGGGTCTGATACGCAGTATTTT
NA	TRBV4-3	NA	TRBJ2-3	CASSQARGVDTQYF	TGCGCCAGCAGCCAAGCTAGGGGTGTGGATACGCAGTATTTT
NA	TRBV15	NA	TRBJ1-2	CATSLSTTGFYGYTF	TGTGCCACCAGCCTATCTACCACAGGATTCTATGGCTACACCTTC
TRBD2	TRBV24-1	many	TRBJ2-7	CATSEVRGINSGNGSYEQYF	TGTGCCACCAGTGAGGTAAGGGGCATCAACAGCGGGAATGGGTCCTACGAGCAGTACTTC
TRBD2	TRBV14	many	TRBJ2-3	CASGGLASTDTQYF	TGTGCCAGCGGAGGACTAGCAAGCACAGATACGCAGTATTTT
NA	TRBV11-2	many	TRBJ1-4	CASSLDRETTNEKLFF	TGTGCCAGCAGCTTAGATCGGGAGACCACTAATGAAAAACTGTTTTTT
TRBD2	TRBV18	many	TRBJ2-5	CASSGLERPETQYF	TGTGCCAGCTCTGGACTAGAACGTCCGGAGACCCAGTACTTC
TRBD2	TRBV19	NA	TRBJ2-5	CASKAELAEETQYF	TGTGCCAGTAAAGCCGAACTAGCGGAAGAGACCCAGTACTTC
NA	TRBV2	many	TRBJ1-1	CASSEEGLVEAFF	TGTGCCAGCAGTGAGGAGGGGTTGGTTGAAGCTTTCTTT
NA	TRBV2	few	TRBJ1-2	CASIFPTGRTYGYTF	TGTGCCAGCATTTTCCCAACGGGCCGTACGTATGGCTACACCTTC
NA	TRBV4-1	many	TRBJ1-5	CASSQVSSGTNRNQPQHF	TGCGCCAGCAGCCAAGTCTCGTCCGGGACGAACCGAAATCAGCCCCAGCATTTT
TRBD1	TRBV5-1	NA	TRBJ1-1	CASSLGAYTGEEAFF	TGCGCCAGCAGCTTGGGGGCCTATACAGGGGAGGAAGCTTTCTTT
TRBD1	TRBV6-1	many	TRBJ2-7	CASSKQGALSDEQYF	TGTGCCAGCAGTAAGCAGGGGGCCCTAAGCGACGAGCAGTACTTC
TRBD2	TRBV27	NA	TRBJ2-6	CAEAGDGANVLTF	TGTGCCGAAGCGGGGGACGGGGCCAACGTCCTGACTTTC
NA	TRBV20-1	many	TRBJ1-1	CSARDPLNTEAFF	TGCAGTGCTAGAGACCCACTGAACACTGAAGCTTTCTTT
NA	TRBV11-3	NA	TRBJ1-1	CASSGEGEAFF	TGTGCCAGCTCTGGAGAGGGTGAGGCTTTCTTT
TRBD2	TRBV28	few	TRBJ2-1	CASSGLAGGSQGDNEQFF	TGTGCCAGCAGTGGACTAGCGGGAGGCAGCCAGGGGGACAATGAGCAGTTCTTC
NA	TRBV29-1	NA	TRBJ1-2	CSVLGADGYTF	TGCAGCGTTTTAGGGGCTGATGGCTACACCTTC
TRBD2	TRBV7-2	many	TRBJ2-3	CAIPTSGPTDTQYF	TGTGCCATCCCCACTAGCGGCCCCACAGATACGCAGTATTTT
NA	TRBV7-9	NA	TRBJ2-1	CASSRRQVSSYNEQFF	TGTGCCAGCAGCCGGAGGCAGGTTAGCTCCTACAATGAGCAGTTCTTC
NA	TRBV20-1	NA	TRBJ1-5	CSARDLGGRSNQPQHF	TGCAGTGCTAGAGATCTTGGGGGCAGAAGCAATCAGCCCCAGCATTTT
TRBD1	TRBV29-1	few	TRBJ2-3	CSVGQGVGDTQYF	TGCAGCGTGGGACAGGGGGTAGGAGATACGCAGTATTTT
NA	TRBV7-6	few	TRBJ2-7	CASSLYGGGGEQYF	TGTGCCAGCAGCTTATACGGCGGGGGCGGCGAGCAGTACTTC
NA	TRBV12-3/TRBV12-4	many	TRBJ2-3	CASSPRAAADTQYF	TGTGCCAGCAGTCCCCGAGCCGCGGCAGATACGCAGTATTTT
NA	TRBV12-3/TRBV12-4	NA	TRBJ2-3	CASSLMTRTDTQYF	TGTGCCAGCAGTTTAATGACTCGCACAGATACGCAGTATTTT
NA	TRBV7-9	many	TRBJ1-1	CASSSYSGLGAFF	TGTGCCAGCAGCTCCTACTCCGGACTTGGCGCTTTCTTT
TRBD1	TRBV12-3/TRBV12-4	many	TRBJ2-7	CASSLDRGSYEQYF	TGTGCCAGCAGTTTAGACAGGGGGTCATACGAGCAGTACTTC
NA	TRBV4-1	few	TRBJ1-5	CASSQDLNSNQPQHF	TGCGCCAGCAGCCAAGACCTTAATAGCAATCAGCCCCAGCATTTT
NA	TRBV7-2	many	TRBJ2-7	CASSLTRGGYEQYF	TGTGCCAGCAGCTTAACCCGTGGGGGATACGAGCAGTACTTC
NA	TRBV12-3/TRBV12-4	few	TRBJ2-2	CTSSFTGELFF	TGTACCAGCAGTTTCACCGGGGAGCTGTTTTTT
TRBD2	TRBV7-9	few	TRBJ2-3	CASSLWGRRLAESSTDTQYF	TGTGCCAGCAGCTTATGGGGACGGAGACTAGCGGAATCTAGCACAGATACGCAGTATTTT
TRBD2	TRBV2	NA	TRBJ2-3	CASSRLARTDTQYF	TGTGCCAGCAGTAGACTAGCGAGAACAGATACGCAGTATTTT
NA	TRBV6-1	many	TRBJ2-7	CASSESSMGMEQYF	TGTGCCAGCAGTGAATCGAGCATGGGAATGGAGCAGTACTTC
NA	TRBV10-3	few	TRBJ2-7	CAVDRGSEQYF	TGTGCCGTCGACCGGGGCTCCGAGCAGTACTTC
TRBD1	TRBV19	NA	TRBJ1-5	CASRKGQGGQPQHF	TGTGCCAGTAGAAAAGGACAGGGGGGACAGCCCCAGCATTTT
NA	TRBV20-1	NA	TRBJ1-1	CSARVPENTEAFF	TGCAGTGCTAGAGTTCCAGAGAACACTGAAGCTTTCTTT
NA	TRBV28	many	TRBJ1-2	CASSFTGRDGYTF	TGTGCCAGCAGTTTCACAGGGAGGGATGGCTACACCTTC
NA	TRBV6-1	NA	TRBJ1-6	CASSDRQNPPLHF	TGTGCCAGCAGTGACCGACAGAATCCACCCCTCCACTTT
NA	TRBV10-3	few	TRBJ1-1	CAIRGHMNTEAFF	TGTGCCATCAGAGGACATATGAACACTGAAGCTTTCTTT
NA	TRBV20-1	NA	TRBJ1-2	CSAHLGSPLYGYTF	TGCAGTGCTCACCTAGGGTCCCCACTTTATGGCTACACCTTC